This TCR beta chain derives from a study of cytomegalovirus exposure and HLA in healthy donors. Study details: Among the roughly 430 genotyped donors, more than 70% were placed in the Caucasian-associated ancestry cluster.

Primers for the PCR totalled 60 Vbeta and 13 Jbeta. Method: immunoSEQ multiplex PCR; TCRdb's copy keeps in-frame clones and lacks some. This sample has approximately 150,000 clones, with roughly 80% found just once. After removal of 7 bases from V and 0 bases from J, the junction contained 5 bases not matched to a gene. CDR1 and CDR2 (germline): SEHNR, FQNEAQ (reference sequence). This CDR3 contains 15 residues. Notes on this clone: Its antigen remains unidentified.

Broader study findings: There were fewer than 200 TCR beta chains listed as cytomegalovirus-associated.

Sequenced: PBMCs. The chain uses TRBV7-9 and TRBJ2-2; TRBD1 aligns across 7 bases. The receptor was derived from a male donor in good health and CMV-seronegative. This CDR3 is CASIYGTANTGELFF. In nucleotides, the CDR3 is TGTGCCAGCATATACGGGACAGCGAACACCGGGGAGCTGTTTTTT.